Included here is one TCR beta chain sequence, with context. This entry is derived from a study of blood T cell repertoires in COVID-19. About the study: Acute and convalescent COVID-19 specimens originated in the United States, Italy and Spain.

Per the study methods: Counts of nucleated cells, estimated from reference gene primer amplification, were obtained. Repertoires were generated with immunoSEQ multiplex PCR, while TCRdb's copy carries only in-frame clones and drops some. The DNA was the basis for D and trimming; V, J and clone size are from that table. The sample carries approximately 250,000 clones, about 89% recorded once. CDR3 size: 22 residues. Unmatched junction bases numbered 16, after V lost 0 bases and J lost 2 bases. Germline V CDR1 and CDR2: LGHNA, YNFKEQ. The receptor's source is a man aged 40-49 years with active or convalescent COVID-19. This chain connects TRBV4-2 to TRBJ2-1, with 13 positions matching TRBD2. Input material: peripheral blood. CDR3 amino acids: CASSQDALLGTSGTGTYNEQFF. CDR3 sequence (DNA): TGTGCCAGCAGCCAAGATGCCCTCTTGGGGACTAGCGGGACTGGGACCTACAATGAGCAGTTCTTC.